This T cell receptor (beta chain) was sequenced during a study of response to subunit inactivated influenza vaccine. TCRdb reprocessed the RT-PCR reads with MiXCR, giving one entry per CDR3 protein. The sample records about 540,000 distinct CDR3 sequences, under 30% being singletons. The sample also formed part of further work on T cells expressing NK-cell markers. As reported in that work: The TCR beta cDNA came from 5'RACE template switching with UMIs. Each TCR beta repertoire originated in sorted T cells that were CD3+CD56+NKG2C+, CD3+CD56+NKG2C- or CD3+CD56-NKG2C+. Expanded clones of NKG2C+ T cells had an unclear HCMV specificity.

This clonotype was sampled from a man in his fifties who received an inactivated influenza vaccine. The source material was CD4+ T cells sorted from PBMCs, sampled 12 days after vaccination.

The CDR3 reads CASSSLRVRRELFF. The CDR3 nucleotides read TGTGCCAGCAGTTCTTTGAGAGTGAGGCGGGAGCTGTTTTTT. The rearrangement links TRBV28 to TRBJ2-2, with no clear D. Germline CDR1 reads MDHEN; CDR2 reads SYDVKM. The CDR3 covers 14 residues. V gave up 4 bases and J gave up 9 bases, with 15 bases separating them.